This TCR beta chain originates from a study of OX40 agonist ivuxolimab in advanced cancers. Study information: 30% to 40% of patients had received prior checkpoint inhibitor therapy. Patients achieving partial responses numbered three: one hepatocellular carcinoma case and two cutaneous melanoma cases.

Assay used: immunoSEQ multiplex PCR; TCRdb lists only in-frame clones, some missing. Of roughly 54,000 clones listed, roughly 86% are singletons. This clone was observed a few times. Its antigen is undetermined. V was trimmed by 5 bases and J by 4 bases, leaving 12 bases between them. Germline V gives CDR1 LNHNV, CDR2 YYDKDF (reference sequence). This CDR3 region has 14 residues. Study-wide results and limits: Low levels of normalized T-cell clonal expansion also appeared in some nonresponders. In the 0.1 to 3.0 mg/kg range, CD4+ and CD8+ blood T cells had expanded clonally by week 6.

V and J are TRBV15 and TRBJ2-1, with D unresolved. This receptor was obtained from an adult with an advanced solid tumor such as melanoma, head and neck, liver or kidney cancer. This material consisted of CD4+ or CD8+ T cells sorted from blood, taken in a trial of the OX40 agonist ivuxolimab. The CDR3 reads CATSDRRQYNEQFF. Here the CDR3 DNA reads TGTGCCACCAGCGATCGAAGGCAGTACAATGAGCAGTTCTTC.